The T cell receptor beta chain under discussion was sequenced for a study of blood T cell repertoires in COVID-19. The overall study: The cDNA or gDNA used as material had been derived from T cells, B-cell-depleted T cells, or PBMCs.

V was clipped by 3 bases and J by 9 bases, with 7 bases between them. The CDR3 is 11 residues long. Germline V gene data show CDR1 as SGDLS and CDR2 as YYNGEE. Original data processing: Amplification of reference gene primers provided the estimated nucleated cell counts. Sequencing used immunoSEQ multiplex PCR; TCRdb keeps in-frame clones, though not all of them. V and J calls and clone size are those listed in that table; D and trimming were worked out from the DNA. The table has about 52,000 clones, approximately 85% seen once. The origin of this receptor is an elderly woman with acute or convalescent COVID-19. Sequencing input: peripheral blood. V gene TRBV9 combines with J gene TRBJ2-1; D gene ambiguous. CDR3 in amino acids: CASSATGEQFF. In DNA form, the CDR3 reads TGTGCCAGCAGCGCAACGGGTGAGCAGTTCTTC.